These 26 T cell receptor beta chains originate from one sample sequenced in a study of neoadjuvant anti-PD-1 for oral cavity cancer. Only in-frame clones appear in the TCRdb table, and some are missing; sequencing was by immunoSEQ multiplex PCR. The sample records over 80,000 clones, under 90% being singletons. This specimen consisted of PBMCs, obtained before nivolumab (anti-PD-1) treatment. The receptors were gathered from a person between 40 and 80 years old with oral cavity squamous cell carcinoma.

CDR3 nucleotides: TGTGCCAGTAGAAAAACCAGGGATCAGCCCCAGCATTTT. This sequence encodes CASRKTRDQPQHF. V is TRBV19 and J is TRBJ1-5, with D perhaps matching TRBD1 (5 bases). V lost 6 bases and J 5 bases, leaving 11 bases between the germline ends. CDR3 size: 13 residues. Germline CDR1 LNHDA, CDR2 SQIVND (reference sequence).

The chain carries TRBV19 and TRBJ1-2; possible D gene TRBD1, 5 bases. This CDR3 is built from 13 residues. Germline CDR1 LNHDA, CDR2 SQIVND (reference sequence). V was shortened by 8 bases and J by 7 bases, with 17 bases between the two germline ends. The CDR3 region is CASWVEGLSGYTF. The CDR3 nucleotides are TGTGCCAGTTGGGTGGAGGGACTATCTGGCTACACCTTC.

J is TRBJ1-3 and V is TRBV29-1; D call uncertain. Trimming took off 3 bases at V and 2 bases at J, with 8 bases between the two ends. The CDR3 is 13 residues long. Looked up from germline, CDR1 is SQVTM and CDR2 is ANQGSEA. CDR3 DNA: TGCAGCGTTGACGGGGATGCTGGAAACACCATATATTTT. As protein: CSVDGDAGNTIYF.

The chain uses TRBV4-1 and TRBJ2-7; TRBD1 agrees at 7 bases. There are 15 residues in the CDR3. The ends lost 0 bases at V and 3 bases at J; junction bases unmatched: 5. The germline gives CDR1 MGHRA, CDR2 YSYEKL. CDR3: CASSQEDRQGYEQYF. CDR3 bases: TGCGCCAGCAGCCAAGAAGACCGACAGGGCTACGAGCAGTACTTC.

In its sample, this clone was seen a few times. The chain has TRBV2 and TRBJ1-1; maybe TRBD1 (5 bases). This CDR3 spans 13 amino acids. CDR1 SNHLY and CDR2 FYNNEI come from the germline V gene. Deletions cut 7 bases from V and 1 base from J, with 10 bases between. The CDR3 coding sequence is TGTGCCAGCAAGTCGCAGGGGAACACTGAAGCTTTCTTT. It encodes CASKSQGNTEAFF.

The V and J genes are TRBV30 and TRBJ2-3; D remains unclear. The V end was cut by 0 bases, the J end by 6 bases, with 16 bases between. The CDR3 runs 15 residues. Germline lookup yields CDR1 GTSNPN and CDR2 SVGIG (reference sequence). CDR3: CAWSVNLLFSDTQYF. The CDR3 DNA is TGTGCCTGGAGTGTAAATCTGCTCTTTAGCGATACGCAGTATTTT.

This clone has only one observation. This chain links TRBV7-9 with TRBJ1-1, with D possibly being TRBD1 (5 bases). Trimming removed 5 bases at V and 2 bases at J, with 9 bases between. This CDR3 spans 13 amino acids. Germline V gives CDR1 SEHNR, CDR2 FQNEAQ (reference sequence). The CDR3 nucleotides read TGTGCCAGCAGCCCCCGGGACAACACTGAAGCTTTCTTT. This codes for CASSPRDNTEAFF.

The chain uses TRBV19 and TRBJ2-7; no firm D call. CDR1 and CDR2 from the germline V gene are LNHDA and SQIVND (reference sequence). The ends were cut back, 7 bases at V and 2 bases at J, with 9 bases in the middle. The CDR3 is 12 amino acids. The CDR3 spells CASTHSTYEQYF. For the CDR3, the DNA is TGTGCCAGTACCCACAGCACCTACGAGCAGTACTTC. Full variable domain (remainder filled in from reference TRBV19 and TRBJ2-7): DGGITQSPKYLFRKEGQNVTLSCEQNLNHDAMYWYRQDPGQGLRLIYYSQIVNDFQKGDIAEGYSVSREKKESFPLTVTSAQKNPTAFYLCASTHSTYEQYFGPGTRLTVT.

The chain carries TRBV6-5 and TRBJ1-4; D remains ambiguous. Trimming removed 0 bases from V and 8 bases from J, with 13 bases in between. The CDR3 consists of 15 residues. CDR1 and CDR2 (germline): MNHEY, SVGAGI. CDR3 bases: TGTGCCAGCAGTTACTCGGCCCGAGGGTTAGAAAAACTGTTTTTT. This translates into CASSYSARGLEKLFF.

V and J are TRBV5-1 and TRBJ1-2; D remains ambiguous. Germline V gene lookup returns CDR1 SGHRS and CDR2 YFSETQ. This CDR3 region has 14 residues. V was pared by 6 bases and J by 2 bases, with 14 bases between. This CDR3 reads CASTRVPENYGYTF. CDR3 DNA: TGCGCCAGCACTAGGGTTCCGGAAAACTATGGCTACACCTTC.

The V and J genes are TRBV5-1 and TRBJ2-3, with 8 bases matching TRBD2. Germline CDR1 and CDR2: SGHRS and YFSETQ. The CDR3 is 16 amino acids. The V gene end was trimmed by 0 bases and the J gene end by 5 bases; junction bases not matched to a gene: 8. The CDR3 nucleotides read TGCGCCAGCAGCTTGGTCGGGAGGGTCGGGATAGATACGCAGTATTTT. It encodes CASSLVGRVGIDTQYF.

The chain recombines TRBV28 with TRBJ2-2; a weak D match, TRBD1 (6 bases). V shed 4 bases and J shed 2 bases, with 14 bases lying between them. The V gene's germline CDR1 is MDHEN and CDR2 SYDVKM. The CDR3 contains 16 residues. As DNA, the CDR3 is TGTGCCAGCAGTTGGAATGGGGGCCTCAACACCGGGGAGCTGTTTTTT. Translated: CASSWNGGLNTGELFF.

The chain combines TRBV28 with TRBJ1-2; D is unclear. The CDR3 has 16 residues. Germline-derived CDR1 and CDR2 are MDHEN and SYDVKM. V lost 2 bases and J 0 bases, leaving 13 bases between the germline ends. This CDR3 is CASSLAAGISNYGYTF. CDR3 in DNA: TGTGCCAGCAGTTTAGCCGCGGGGATTTCTAACTATGGCTACACCTTC.

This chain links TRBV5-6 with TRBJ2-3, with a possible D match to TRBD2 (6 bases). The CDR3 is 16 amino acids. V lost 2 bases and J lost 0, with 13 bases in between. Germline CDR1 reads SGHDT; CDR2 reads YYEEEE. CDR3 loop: CASSFNSGPSTDTQYF. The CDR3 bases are TGTGCCAGCAGCTTCAATAGCGGTCCAAGCACAGATACGCAGTATTTT.

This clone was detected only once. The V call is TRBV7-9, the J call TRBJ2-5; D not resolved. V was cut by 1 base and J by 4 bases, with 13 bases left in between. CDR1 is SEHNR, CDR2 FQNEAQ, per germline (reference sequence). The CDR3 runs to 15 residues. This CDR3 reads CASSLVPQGRETQYF. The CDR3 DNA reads TGTGCCAGCAGCTTAGTACCCCAAGGAAGAGAGACCCAGTACTTC.

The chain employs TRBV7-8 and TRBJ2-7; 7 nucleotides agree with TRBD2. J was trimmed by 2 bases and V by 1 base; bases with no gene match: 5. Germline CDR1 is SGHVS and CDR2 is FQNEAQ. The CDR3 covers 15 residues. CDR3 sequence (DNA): TGTGCCAGCAGCTTAGGTCGGGGGAGGGCCTACGAGCAGTACTTC. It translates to CASSLGRGRAYEQYF.

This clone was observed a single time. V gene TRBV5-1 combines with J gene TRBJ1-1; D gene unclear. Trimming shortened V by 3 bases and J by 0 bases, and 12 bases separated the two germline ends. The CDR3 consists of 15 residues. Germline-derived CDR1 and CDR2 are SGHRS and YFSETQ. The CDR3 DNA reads TGCGCCAGCAGCTGGTCGGAGAACATGAACACTGAAGCTTTCTTT. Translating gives CASSWSENMNTEAFF.

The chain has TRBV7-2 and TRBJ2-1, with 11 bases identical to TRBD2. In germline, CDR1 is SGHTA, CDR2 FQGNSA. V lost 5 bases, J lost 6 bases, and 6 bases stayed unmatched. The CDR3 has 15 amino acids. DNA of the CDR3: TGTGCCAGCAGCCTTAGCGGGAGGGCCTCCAATGAGCAGTTCTTC. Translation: CASSLSGRASNEQFF. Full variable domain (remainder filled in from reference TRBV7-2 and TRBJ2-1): GAGVSQSPSNKVTEKGKDVELRCDPISGHTALYWYRQSLGQGLEFLIYFQGNSAPDKSGLPSDRFSAERTGGSVSTLTIQRTQQEDSAVYLCASSLSGRASNEQFFGPGTRLTVL.

The CDR3 sequence: CAWGASDTEAFF. CDR3 coding DNA: TGTGCCTGGGGGGCTTCGGACACTGAAGCTTTCTTT. The chain employs TRBV30 and TRBJ1-1; D might be TRBD1 (5 bases). The V gene lost 5 bases and the J gene lost 3 bases, with 10 bases spanning the gap. The V gene's germline CDR1 is GTSNPN and CDR2 SVGIG (reference sequence). The CDR3 consists of 12 residues.

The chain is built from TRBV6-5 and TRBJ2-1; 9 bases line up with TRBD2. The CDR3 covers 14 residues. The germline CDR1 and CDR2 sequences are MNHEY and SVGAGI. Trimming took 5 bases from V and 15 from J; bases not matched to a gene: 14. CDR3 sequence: CASSRGLAPRLWFF. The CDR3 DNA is TGTGCCAGCAGTCGCGGACTAGCGCCCCGTTTGTGGTTCTTC.

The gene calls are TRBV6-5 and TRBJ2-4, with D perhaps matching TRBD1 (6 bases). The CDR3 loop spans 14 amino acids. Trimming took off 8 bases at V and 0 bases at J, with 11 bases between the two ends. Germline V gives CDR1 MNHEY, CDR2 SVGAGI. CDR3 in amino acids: CASSTGLAKNIQYF. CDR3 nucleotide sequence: TGTGCCAGCTCTACAGGGCTAGCCAAAAACATTCAGTACTTC.

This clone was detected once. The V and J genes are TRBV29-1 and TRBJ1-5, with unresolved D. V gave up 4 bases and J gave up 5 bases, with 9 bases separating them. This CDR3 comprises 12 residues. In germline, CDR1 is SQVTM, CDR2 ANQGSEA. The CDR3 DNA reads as TGCAGCGTTGGCGTAGGTGATCAGCCCCAGCATTTT. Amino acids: CSVGVGDQPQHF.

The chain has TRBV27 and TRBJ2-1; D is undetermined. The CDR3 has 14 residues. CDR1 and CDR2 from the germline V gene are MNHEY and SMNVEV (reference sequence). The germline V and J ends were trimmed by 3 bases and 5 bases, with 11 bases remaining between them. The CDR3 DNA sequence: TGTGCCAGCAGTTTCTGGGGAAGCGACAATGAGCAGTTCTTC. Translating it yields CASSFWGSDNEQFF.

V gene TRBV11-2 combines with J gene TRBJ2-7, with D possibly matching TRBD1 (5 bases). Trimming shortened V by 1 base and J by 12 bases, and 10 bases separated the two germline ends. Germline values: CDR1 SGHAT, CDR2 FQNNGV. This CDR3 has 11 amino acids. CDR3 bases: TGTGCCAGCAGCTTAGGGGGCCCCCTGTACTTC. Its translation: CASSLGGPLYF.

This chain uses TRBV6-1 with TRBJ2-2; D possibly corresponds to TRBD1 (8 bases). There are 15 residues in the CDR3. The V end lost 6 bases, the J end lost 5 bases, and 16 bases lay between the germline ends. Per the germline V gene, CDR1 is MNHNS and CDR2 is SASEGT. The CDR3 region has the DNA TGTGCCAGCAGGCACACAGGGGGGGGAACCGGGGAGCTGTTTTTT. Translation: CASRHTGGGTGELFF.

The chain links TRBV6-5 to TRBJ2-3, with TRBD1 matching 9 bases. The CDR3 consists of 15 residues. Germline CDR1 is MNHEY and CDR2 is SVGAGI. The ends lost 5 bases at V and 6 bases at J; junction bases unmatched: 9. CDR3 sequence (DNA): TGTGCCAGCAGTCTCGGGACAGGGTTGCCCGATACGCAGTATTTT. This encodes CASSLGTGLPDTQYF.